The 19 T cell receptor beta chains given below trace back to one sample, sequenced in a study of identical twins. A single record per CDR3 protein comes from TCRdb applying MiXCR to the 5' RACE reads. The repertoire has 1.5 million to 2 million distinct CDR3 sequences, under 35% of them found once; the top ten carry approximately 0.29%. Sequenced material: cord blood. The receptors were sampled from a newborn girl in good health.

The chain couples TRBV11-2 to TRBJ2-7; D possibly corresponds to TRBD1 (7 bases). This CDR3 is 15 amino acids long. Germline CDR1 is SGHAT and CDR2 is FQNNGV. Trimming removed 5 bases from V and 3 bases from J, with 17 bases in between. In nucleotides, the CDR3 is TGTGCCAGCAGCAGACTGACAGGGAGGAGCTACGAGCAGTACTTC. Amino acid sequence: CASSRLTGRSYEQYF.

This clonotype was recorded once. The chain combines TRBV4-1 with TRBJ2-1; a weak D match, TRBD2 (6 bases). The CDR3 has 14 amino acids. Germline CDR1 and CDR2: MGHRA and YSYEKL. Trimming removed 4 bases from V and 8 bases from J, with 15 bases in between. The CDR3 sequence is CASSLTAGSHEQFF. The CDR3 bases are TGCGCCAGCAGCCTCACGGCGGGGTCCCATGAGCAGTTCTTC.

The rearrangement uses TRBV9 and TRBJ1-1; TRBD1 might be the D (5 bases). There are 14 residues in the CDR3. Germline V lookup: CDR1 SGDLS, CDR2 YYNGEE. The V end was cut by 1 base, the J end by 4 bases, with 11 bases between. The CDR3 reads CASSVNGGGTEAFF. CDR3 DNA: TGTGCCAGCAGCGTAAATGGGGGGGGCACTGAAGCTTTCTTT.

The CDR3 DNA reads as TGTGCCAGCAGTTACGAGGCGGTACCCAATGAGCAGTTCTTC. Translation: CASSYEAVPNEQFF. This chain connects TRBV27 to TRBJ2-1; D unresolved. Trimming stripped 4 bases from V and 6 bases from J, with 13 bases between. The CDR3 sequence is 14 residues long. The germline CDR1 and CDR2 sequences are MNHEY and SMNVEV (reference sequence).

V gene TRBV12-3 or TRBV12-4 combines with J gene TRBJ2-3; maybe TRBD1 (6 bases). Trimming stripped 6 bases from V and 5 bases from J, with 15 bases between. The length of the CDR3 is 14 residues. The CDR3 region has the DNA TGTGCCAGCAGATCTAGGGGGAGAGGAGATACGCAGTATTTT. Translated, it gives CASRSRGRGDTQYF.

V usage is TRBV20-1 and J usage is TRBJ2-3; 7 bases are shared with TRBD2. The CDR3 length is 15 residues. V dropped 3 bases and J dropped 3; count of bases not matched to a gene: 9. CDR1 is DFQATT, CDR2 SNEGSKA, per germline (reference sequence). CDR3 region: CSASDWRERTDTQYF. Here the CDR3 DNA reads TGCAGTGCTAGTGACTGGCGGGAGAGAACAGATACGCAGTATTTT.

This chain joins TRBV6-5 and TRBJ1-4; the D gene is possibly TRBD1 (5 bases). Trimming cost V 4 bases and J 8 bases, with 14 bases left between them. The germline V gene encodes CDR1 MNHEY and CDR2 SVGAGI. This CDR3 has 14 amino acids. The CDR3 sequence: CASSWARGGEKLFF. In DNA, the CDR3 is TGTGCCAGCAGTTGGGCCCGGGGGGGGGAAAAACTGTTTTTT.

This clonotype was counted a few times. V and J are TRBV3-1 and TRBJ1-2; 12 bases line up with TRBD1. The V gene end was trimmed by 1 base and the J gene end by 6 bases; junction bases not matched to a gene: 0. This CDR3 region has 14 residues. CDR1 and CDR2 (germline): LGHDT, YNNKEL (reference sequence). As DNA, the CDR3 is TGTGCCAGCAGCCAAGGGGACAGGGGGCATGGCTACACCTTC. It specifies CASSQGDRGHGYTF.

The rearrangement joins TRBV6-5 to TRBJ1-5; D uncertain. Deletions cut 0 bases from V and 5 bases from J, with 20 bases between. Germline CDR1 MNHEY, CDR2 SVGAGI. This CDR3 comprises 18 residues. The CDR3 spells CASSYSIRTPGNYQPQHF. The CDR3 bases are TGTGCCAGCAGTTACTCAATCAGGACCCCCGGGAATTATCAGCCCCAGCATTTT.

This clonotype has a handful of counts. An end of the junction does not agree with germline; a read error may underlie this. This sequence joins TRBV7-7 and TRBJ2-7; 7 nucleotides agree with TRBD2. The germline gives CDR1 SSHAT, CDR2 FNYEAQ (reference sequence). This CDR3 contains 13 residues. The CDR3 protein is CASSSGLEEAQYF. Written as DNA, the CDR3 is TGTGCTAGCAGCTCTGGACTAGAAGAGGCCCAGTACTTC.

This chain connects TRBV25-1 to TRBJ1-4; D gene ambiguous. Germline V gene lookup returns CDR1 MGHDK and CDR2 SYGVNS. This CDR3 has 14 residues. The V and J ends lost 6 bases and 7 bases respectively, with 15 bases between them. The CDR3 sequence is CASSPGRPSEKLFF. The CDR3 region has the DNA TGTGCCAGCAGCCCCGGACGCCCTAGTGAAAAACTGTTTTTT.

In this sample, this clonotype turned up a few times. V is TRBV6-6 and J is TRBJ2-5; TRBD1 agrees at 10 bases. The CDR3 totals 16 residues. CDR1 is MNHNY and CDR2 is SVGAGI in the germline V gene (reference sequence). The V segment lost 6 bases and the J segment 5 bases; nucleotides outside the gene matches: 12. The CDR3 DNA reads TGTGCCAGCAGACGGAACGGACAGGGGGAGAGGGAGACCCAGTACTTC. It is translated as CASRRNGQGERETQYF.

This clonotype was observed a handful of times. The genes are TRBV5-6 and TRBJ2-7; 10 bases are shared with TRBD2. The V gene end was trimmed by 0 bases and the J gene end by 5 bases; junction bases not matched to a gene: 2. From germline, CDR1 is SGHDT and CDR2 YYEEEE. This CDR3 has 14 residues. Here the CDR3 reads CASSLVLAGDEQYF. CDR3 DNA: TGTGCCAGCAGCTTGGTGCTAGCGGGAGACGAGCAGTACTTC.

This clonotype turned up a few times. This CDR3 is CASSQGKRYYGYTF. The CDR3, as DNA: TGTGCCAGCAGCCAAGGGAAAAGATACTATGGCTACACCTTC. The rearrangement links TRBV3-1 to TRBJ1-2; no firm D call. Germline values: CDR1 LGHDT, CDR2 YNNKEL (reference sequence). Trimming took 1 base from V and 3 from J, leaving 9 bases between them. The CDR3 covers 14 residues.

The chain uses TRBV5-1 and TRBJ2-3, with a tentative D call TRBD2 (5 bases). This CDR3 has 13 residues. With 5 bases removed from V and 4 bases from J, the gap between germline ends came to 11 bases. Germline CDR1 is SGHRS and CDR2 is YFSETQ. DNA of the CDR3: TGCGCCAGCAGTACTCGAGGGCCAGATACGCAGTATTTT. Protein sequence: CASSTRGPDTQYF.

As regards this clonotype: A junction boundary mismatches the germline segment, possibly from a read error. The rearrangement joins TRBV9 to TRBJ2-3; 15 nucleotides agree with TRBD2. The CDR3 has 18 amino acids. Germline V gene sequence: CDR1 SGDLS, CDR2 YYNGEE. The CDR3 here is CASSVVTGLAGGPDTQDF. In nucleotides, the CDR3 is TGTGCCAGCAGCGTAGTGACCGGACTAGCGGGAGGGCCAGATACGCAGGATTTT.

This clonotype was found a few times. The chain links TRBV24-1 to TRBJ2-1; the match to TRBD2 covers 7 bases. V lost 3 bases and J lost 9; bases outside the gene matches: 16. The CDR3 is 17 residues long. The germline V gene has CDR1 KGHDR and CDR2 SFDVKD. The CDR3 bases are TGTGCCACCAGTGATGCCGGGTCACTAGCGCGCCTCGCTGAGCAGTTCTTC. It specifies CATSDAGSLARLAEQFF.

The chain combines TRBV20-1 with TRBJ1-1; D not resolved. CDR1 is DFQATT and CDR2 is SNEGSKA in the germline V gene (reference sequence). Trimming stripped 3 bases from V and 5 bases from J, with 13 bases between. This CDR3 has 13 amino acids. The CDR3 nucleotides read TGCAGTGCTAGGTCGCTGGGAGGAACTGAAGCTTTCTTT. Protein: CSARSLGGTEAFF.

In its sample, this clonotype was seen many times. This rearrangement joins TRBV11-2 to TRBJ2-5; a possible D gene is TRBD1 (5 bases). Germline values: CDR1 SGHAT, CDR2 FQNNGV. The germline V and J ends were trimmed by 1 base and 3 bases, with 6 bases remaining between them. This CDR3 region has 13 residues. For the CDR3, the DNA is TGTGCCAGCAGCTTAGGGACAAAAGAGACCCAGTACTTC. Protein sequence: CASSLGTKETQYF.